One and the same sample provided the 13 T cell receptor beta chains below, sequenced in a study of patients and donors after allogeneic stem cell transplantation. MiXCR was run by TCRdb on the RT-PCR reads, yielding one entry per CDR3 protein. The sample consists of about 57,000 distinct CDR3 sequences, roughly 15% of them appearing once. The specimen was blood, either unsorted or a sorted T cell fraction (not recorded which). These TCRs come from a human donor who was either an allogeneic HSCT recipient or a stem cell or donor lymphocyte infusion donor (not recorded which). It is not recorded whose cells these are; they may come from a transplant donor.

The chain has TRBV12-3 or TRBV12-4 and TRBJ2-1; either TRBD1 or TRBD2 may supply D (6 bases each). CDR3 length: 14 amino acids. V was pared by 4 bases and J by 4 bases, with 11 bases between. CDR3 region: CASSWGDTYNEQFF. Written as DNA, the CDR3 is TGTGCCAGCAGTTGGGGGGACACGTACAATGAGCAGTTCTTC.

In this sample, this clonotype turned up many times. The rearrangement uses TRBV29-1 and TRBJ1-5; 8 bases are a match to TRBD1. V lost 4 bases and J lost 1; bases outside the gene matches: 0. Germline V lookup: CDR1 SQVTM, CDR2 ANQGSEA. The CDR3 extends over 13 amino acids. CDR3 sequence reads: CSVGDRSNQPQHF. DNA for the CDR3: TGCAGCGTTGGGGACAGGAGCAATCAGCCCCAGCATTTT.

V usage is TRBV27 and J usage is TRBJ2-2; D gene uncertain. The length of the CDR3 is 13 residues. V dropped 5 bases and J dropped 4 bases, with 8 bases sitting between them. From germline, CDR1 is MNHEY and CDR2 SMNVEV (reference sequence). The CDR3 is CASSIGVTGELFF. For the CDR3, the DNA is TGTGCCAGCAGTATCGGAGTCACCGGGGAGCTGTTTTTT.

At least ten counts were recorded for this clonotype. This chain joins TRBV20-1 and TRBJ1-5; no definite D call. The CDR3 contains 13 residues. The germline V gene has CDR1 DFQATT and CDR2 SNEGSKA (reference sequence). The V and J ends lost 7 bases and 2 bases respectively, with 12 bases between them. CDR3 sequence reads: CSGGSPGNQPQHF. In DNA form, the CDR3 reads TGCAGTGGTGGGTCCCCCGGCAATCAGCCCCAGCATTTT.

In this sample, this clonotype turned up many times. V usage is TRBV7-2 and J usage is TRBJ1-5; 9 nucleotides match TRBD1. Germline CDR1 SGHTA, CDR2 FQGNSA. V shed 1 base and J 6 bases; nucleotides not matched to a gene: 4. This CDR3 region has 15 residues. CDR3 loop: CASSLGDRVLQPQHF. In DNA form, the CDR3 reads TGTGCCAGCAGCTTAGGGGACAGGGTACTTCAGCCCCAGCATTTT.

The chain carries TRBV27 and TRBJ2-7; D possibly matches TRBD1 or TRBD2 (5 bases each). The CDR3 contains 13 residues. The germline V gene encodes CDR1 MNHEY and CDR2 SMNVEV (reference sequence). Trimming left V 3 bases short and J 4 bases short, with 10 bases between. CDR3 amino acids: CASSLGREYEQYF. DNA for the CDR3: TGTGCCAGCAGTTTGGGCAGGGAGTACGAGCAGTACTTC.

This clonotype was observed many times. The chain combines TRBV20-1 with TRBJ1-6; 7 bases fit TRBD1. The CDR3 contains 16 residues. V gave up 3 bases and J gave up 8 bases; unmatched junction bases: 13. Germline V lookup: CDR1 DFQATT, CDR2 SNEGSKA (reference sequence). CDR3 bases: TGCAGTGCTAGGCCAACCGGGACAGAAGGGCATTCACCCCTCCACTTT. Translation gives CSARPTGTEGHSPLHF.

Regarding this clonotype: A read error may be the cause here, since a much bigger clone is one base away. The chain combines TRBV12-3 or TRBV12-4 with TRBJ1-5, with a tentative D call TRBD1 (6 bases). This CDR3 has 15 amino acids. V was pared by 8 bases and J by 7 bases, with 21 bases between. In DNA, the CDR3 is TGTGCCAGCGGTTCAAGAGACAGGCTCGGGCAGCCCCAGCATTTT. Amino acids: CASGSRDRLGQPQHF.

The sample holds many counts of this clonotype. This chain joins TRBV9 and TRBJ1-3; D perhaps matches TRBD1 (5 bases). CDR3 length: 15 residues. CDR1 SGDLS and CDR2 YYNGEE come from the germline V gene. The V gene lost 0 bases and the J gene lost 0 bases, with 7 bases spanning the gap. In DNA form, the CDR3 reads TGTGCCAGCAGCGTAGGGGACGTCTCTGGAAACACCATATATTTT. It is translated as CASSVGDVSGNTIYF.

This clonotype showed up many times. The chain has TRBV12-3 or TRBV12-4 and TRBJ1-2; D is unresolved. The CDR3 is made up of 15 amino acids. The V gene lost 4 bases and the J gene lost 1 base, with 13 bases spanning the gap. The CDR3 spells CASSSPRRINYGYTF. CDR3 DNA sequence: TGTGCCAGCAGTTCACCCCGCAGGATTAACTATGGCTACACCTTC.

This clonotype was counted ten times or more. This chain joins TRBV5-1 and TRBJ2-2, with D possibly matching TRBD1 (6 bases). Germline V gives CDR1 SGHRS, CDR2 YFSETQ. V lost 1 base and J lost 0, with 19 bases in between. The CDR3 covers 19 residues. CDR3 amino acids: CASSLMSKGQLSNTGELFF. The DNA for the CDR3 is TGCGCCAGCAGCTTGATGAGTAAAGGACAGCTTTCGAACACCGGGGAGCTGTTTTTT.

This clonotype was counted only a few times. This chain connects TRBV27 to TRBJ2-5, with 11 bases aligning to TRBD2. The CDR3 runs to 17 residues. Trimming at V came to 1 base and at J to 2 bases, leaving 6 bases not matched to a gene. Germline lookup yields CDR1 MNHEY and CDR2 SMNVEV (reference sequence). The CDR3 protein is CASSLFPSGRFQETQYF. CDR3 DNA: TGTGCCAGCAGTTTATTTCCTAGCGGGAGGTTTCAAGAGACCCAGTACTTC.

This clonotype showed up just a few times. This chain's CDR3 is CASSVAYTQYF. DNA of the CDR3: TGCGCCAGCAGTGTGGCGTATACGCAGTATTTT. This chain connects TRBV10-2 to TRBJ2-3; D is unclear. Germline V lookup: CDR1 WSHSY, CDR2 SAAADI. This CDR3 has 11 amino acids. V was shortened by 4 bases and J by 7 bases, with 6 bases between the two germline ends.